What follows are 5 T cell receptor beta chains derived from one specimen sequenced in a study of T cells in tumors after PD-1 blockade. Libraries were prepared by immunoSEQ multiplex PCR; TCRdb keeps only in-frame clonotypes and omits some of them. The sample lists over 60,000 clones, around 72% occurring once. This specimen was PBMCs, taken after anti-PD-1 treatment. These receptors were collected from a human donor with basal cell carcinoma.

This clone was recorded only once. This rearrangement joins TRBV10-2 to TRBJ2-1; TRBD1 aligns across 7 bases. This CDR3 is 16 amino acids long. The germline gives CDR1 WSHSY, CDR2 SAAADI. V lost 0 bases to trimming and J lost 4 bases; unmatched junction nucleotides: 6. DNA of the CDR3: TGCGCCAGCAGTGAGTCCGGGACAGCTTATTACAATGAGCAGTTCTTC. This encodes CASSESGTAYYNEQFF.

The chain is built from TRBV19 and TRBJ2-1, with 7 bases that match TRBD2. This CDR3 is 14 amino acids long. The V gene's germline CDR1 is LNHDA and CDR2 SQIVND (reference sequence). J gave up 1 base and V 7 bases, and 4 bases lay outside the gene matches. The DNA for the CDR3 is TGTGCCAGTAAGGAGCGGGGATCCTACAATGAGCAGTTCTTC. Translated: CASKERGSYNEQFF.

The chain couples TRBV7-8 to TRBJ2-1, with D unresolved. Germline loops: CDR1 SGHVS, CDR2 FQNEAQ. V lost 0 bases to trimming and J lost 0 bases, with 9 bases between them. The CDR3 contains 16 residues. CDR3 coding DNA: TGTGCCAGCAGCTTAGCCAGCGAAAGCTCCTACAATGAGCAGTTCTTC. This translates into CASSLASESSYNEQFF.

The chain recombines TRBV19 with TRBJ1-5; TRBD1 matches at 10 bases. J was trimmed by 6 bases and V by 5 bases; bases with no gene match: 10. The germline V gene has CDR1 LNHDA and CDR2 SQIVND (reference sequence). The CDR3 is made up of 16 amino acids. DNA for the CDR3: TGTGCCAGTAGTCCCCGGGACAGGGGAGGGGGTCAGCCCCAGCATTTT. It translates to CASSPRDRGGGQPQHF.

V gene TRBV19 combines with J gene TRBJ1-6; 8 bases match TRBD1. Per germline, CDR1 LNHDA and CDR2 SQIVND (reference sequence). This CDR3 is 15 amino acids long. V was pared by 8 bases and J by 5 bases, with 8 bases of the junction left unmatched. Written as DNA, the CDR3 is TGTGCCAGTCGTGACAGGGGACGAGATAATTCACCCCTCCACTTT. This sequence encodes CASRDRGRDNSPLHF. Based on the CDR3 plus reference TRBV19 and TRBJ1-6, the full variable domain is DGGITQSPKYLFRKEGQNVTLSCEQNLNHDAMYWYRQDPGQGLRLIYYSQIVNDFQKGDIAEGYSVSREKKESFPLTVTSAQKNPTAFYLCASRDRGRDNSPLHFGNGTRLTVT.